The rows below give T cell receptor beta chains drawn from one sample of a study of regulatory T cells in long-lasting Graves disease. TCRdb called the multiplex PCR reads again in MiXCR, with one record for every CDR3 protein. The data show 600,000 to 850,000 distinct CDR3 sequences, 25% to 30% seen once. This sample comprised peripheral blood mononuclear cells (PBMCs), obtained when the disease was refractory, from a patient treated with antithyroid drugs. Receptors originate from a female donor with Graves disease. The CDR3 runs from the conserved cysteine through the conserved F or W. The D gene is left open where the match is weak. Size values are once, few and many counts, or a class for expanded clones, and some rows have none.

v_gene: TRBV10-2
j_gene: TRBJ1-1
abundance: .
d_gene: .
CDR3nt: TGCGCCAGCCGGCCCGAATTGAGGGGGAGCACTGAAGCTTTCTTT
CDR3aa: CASRPELRGSTEAFF

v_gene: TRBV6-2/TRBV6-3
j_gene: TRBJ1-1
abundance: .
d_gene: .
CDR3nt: TGTGCCAGCAGTTACTCGAAGGCAGGGCTTCTGAACACTGAAGCTTTCTTT
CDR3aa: CASSYSKAGLLNTEAFF

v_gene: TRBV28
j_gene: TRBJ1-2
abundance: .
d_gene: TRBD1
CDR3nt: TGTGCCAGCAGTACTGACAGGGGGAGCTACACCTTC
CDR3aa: CASSTDRGSYTF

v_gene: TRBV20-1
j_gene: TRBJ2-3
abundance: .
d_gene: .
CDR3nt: TGCAGTGCTAGAGATGGGGGAAGCACAGATACGCAGTATTTT
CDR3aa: CSARDGGSTDTQYF

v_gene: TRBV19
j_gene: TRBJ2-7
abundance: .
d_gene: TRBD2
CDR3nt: TGTGCCAGTAGTGCCGGACTAGCGGGAGTAGCCTACGAGCAGTACTTC
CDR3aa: CASSAGLAGVAYEQYF

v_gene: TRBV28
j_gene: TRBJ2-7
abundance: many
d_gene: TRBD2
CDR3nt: TGTGCCAGCTGGGCGGGAGGAGGTTACGAGCAGTACTTC
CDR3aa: CASWAGGGYEQYF

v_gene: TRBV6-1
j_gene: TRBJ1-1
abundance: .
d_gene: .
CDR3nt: TGTGCCAGCAGCCCTTGGGTCGGGGCTGGCACTGAAGCTTTCTTT
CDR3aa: CASSPWVGAGTEAFF

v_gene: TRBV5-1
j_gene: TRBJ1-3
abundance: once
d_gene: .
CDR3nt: TGCGCCAGCAGGGGGGGCAGCGACCTCTCTCCCTCTGGAAACACCATATATTTT
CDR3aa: CASRGGSDLSPSGNTIYF

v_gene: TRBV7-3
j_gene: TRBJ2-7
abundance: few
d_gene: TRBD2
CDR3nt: TGTGCCAGCAGCCTCGGGACTAGCGATGCCTACGAGCAGTACTTC
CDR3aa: CASSLGTSDAYEQYF

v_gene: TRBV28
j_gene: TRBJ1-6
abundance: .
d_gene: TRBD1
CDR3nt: TGTGCCAGCAGGAGGACAGGGAGTGGCTCACCCCTCCACTTT
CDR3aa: CASRRTGSGSPLHF

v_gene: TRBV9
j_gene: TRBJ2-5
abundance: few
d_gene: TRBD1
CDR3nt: TGTGCCAGCAGCGTACCATGTTTAGGGACAGGGGAACTTCAAGAGACCCAGTACTTC
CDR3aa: CASSVPCLGTGELQETQYF

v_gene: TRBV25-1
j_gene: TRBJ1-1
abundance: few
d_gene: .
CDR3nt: TGTGCCAGCACTACCCAAGGAGGTGAAGCTTTCTTT
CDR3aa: CASTTQGGEAFF

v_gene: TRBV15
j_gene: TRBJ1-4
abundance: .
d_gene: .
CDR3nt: TGTGCCACCAGCAGACTTACCCAGGACGGAAGAACTAATGGAAAACTGTTTTTT
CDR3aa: CATSRLTQDGRTNGKLFF

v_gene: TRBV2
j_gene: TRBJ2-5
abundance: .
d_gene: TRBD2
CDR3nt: TGTGCCAGCAGTTCGGGGATCCCCCTAGCGGGGCGGGCGACCCAGTACTTC
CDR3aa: CASSSGIPLAGRATQYF

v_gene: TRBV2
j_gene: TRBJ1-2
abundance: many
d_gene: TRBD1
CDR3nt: TGTGCCAGCAGAGACCAGGGGGCCCAAGGCTACACCTTC
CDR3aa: CASRDQGAQGYTF

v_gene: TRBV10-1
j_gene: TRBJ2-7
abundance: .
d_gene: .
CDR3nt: TGCGCCAGCACCTACTACGAGCAGTACTTC
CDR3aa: CASTYYEQYF

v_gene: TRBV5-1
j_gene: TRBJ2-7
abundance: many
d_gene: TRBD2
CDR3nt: TGCGCCAGCAGCCTATGGACTAGCGGGGGCTACGAGCAGTACTTC
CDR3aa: CASSLWTSGGYEQYF

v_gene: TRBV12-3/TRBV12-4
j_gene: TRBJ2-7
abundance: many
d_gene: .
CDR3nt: TGTGCCAGCAGTTCCTTGGGCGAGCAGTACTTC
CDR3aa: CASSSLGEQYF

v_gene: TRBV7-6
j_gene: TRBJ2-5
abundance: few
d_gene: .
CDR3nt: TGTGCCAGCAGGAATCCAAGAGAGCCCCAGTACTTC
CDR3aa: CASRNPREPQYF

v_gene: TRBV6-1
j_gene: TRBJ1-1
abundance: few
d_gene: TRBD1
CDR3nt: TGTGCCAGCTTACAGGGGATCACTGAAGCTTTCTTT
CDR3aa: CASLQGITEAFF

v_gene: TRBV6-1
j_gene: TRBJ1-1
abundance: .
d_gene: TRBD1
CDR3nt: TGTGCCAGCAGTGAGCCTCAGGGGGGGGTTCTTGGTGAAGCTTTCTTT
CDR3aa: CASSEPQGGVLGEAFF

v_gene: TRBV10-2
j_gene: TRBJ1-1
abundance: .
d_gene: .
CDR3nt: TGCGCCAGCAGTGACGAAACTGAAGCTTTCTTT
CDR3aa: CASSDETEAFF

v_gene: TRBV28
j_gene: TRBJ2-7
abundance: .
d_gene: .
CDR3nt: TGTGCCAGCAGTAACGTCGGGAGCTACGAGCAGTACTTC
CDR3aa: CASSNVGSYEQYF

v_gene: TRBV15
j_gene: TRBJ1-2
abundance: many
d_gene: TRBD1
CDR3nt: TGTGCCACCAGCGTAGGACAGGCCTATGGCTACACCTTC
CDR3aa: CATSVGQAYGYTF

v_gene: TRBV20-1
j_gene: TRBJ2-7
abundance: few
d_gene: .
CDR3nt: TGCAGTGCAGAGAAGGAGGACCTCTACGAGCAGTACTTC
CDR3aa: CSAEKEDLYEQYF

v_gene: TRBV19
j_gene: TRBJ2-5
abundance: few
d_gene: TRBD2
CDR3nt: TGTGCCAGTAGTACCTCTGGACTAGGCCGGGTGCAAGAGACCCAGTACTTC
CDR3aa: CASSTSGLGRVQETQYF

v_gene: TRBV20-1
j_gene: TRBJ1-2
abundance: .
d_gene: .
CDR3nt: TGCAGTGCAATGGACGCAAACTATGGCTACACCTTC
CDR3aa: CSAMDANYGYTF

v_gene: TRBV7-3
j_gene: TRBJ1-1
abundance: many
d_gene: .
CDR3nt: TGTGCCAGCAGCCCCTCTTGGGGGGCTGAAGCTTTCTTT
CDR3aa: CASSPSWGAEAFF

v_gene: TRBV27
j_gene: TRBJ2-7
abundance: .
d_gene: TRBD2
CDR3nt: TGTGCCAGCAGTTTATCCGGACTAGCGGGAACCTACGAGCAGTACTTC
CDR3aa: CASSLSGLAGTYEQYF

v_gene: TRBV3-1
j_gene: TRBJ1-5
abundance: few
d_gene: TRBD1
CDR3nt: TGTGCCAGCAGCCGTACAGGGGGTCTGGATCAGCCCCAGCATTTT
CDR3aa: CASSRTGGLDQPQHF

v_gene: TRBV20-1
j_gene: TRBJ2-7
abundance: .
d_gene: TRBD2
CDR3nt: TGCAGTGCTAGAGATAGGGCTAGCGGCTCCTACGAGCAGTACTTC
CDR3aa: CSARDRASGSYEQYF

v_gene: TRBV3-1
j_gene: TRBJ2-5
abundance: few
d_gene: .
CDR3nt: TGTGCCAGCAGCACCAAGGCCTCCAGGGGCCCCCAAGAGACCCAGTACTTC
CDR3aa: CASSTKASRGPQETQYF

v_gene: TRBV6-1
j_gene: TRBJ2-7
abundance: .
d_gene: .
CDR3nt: TGTGCCAGCAGTGAAAGGCCCCACTACGAGCGGTACTTC
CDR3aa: CASSERPHYERYF

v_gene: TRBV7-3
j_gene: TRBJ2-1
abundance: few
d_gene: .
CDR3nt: TGTGCCAGCAGCTTAGGTCAGGGAAGCTCCTACAATGAGCAGTTCTTC
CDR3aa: CASSLGQGSSYNEQFF

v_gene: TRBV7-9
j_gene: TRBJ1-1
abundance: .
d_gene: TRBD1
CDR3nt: TGTGCCAGCAGCTTTACAGGGGTCGCCACTGAAGCTTTCTTT
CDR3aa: CASSFTGVATEAFF

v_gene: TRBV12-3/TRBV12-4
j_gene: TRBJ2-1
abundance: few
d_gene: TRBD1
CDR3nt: TGTGCCAGCACCCGGGTGGGACAGCTCAATGAGCAGTTCTTC
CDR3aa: CASTRVGQLNEQFF

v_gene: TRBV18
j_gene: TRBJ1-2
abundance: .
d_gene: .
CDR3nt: TGTGCCAGCTCACCTGACAATAACTATGGCTACACCTTC
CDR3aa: CASSPDNNYGYTF

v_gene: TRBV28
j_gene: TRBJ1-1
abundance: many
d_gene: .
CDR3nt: TGTGCCAGCACCTTACTGGGAGTGGGGCCCTCGGGCACTGAAGCTTTCTTT
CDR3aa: CASTLLGVGPSGTEAFF

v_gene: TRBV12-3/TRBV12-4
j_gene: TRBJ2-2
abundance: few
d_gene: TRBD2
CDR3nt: TGTGCCAGCAGTTGGGTCTCTAGCGGGAACACCGGGGAGCTGTTTTTT
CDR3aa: CASSWVSSGNTGELFF

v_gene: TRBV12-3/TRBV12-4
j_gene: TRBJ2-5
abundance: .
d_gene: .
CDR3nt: TGTGCCAGCAGTTTACGGGCAACCCAAGAGACCCAGTACTTC
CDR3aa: CASSLRATQETQYF

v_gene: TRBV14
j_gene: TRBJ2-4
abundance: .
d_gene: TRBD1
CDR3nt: TGTGCCAGCAGCCTCCGACAGGGGGTGGGTCAGTACTTC
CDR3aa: CASSLRQGVGQYF

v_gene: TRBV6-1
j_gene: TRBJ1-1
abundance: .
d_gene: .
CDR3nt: TGTGGCAGCGGCTCCCTATTTGGGATGAACACTGAAGCTTTCTTT
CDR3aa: CGSGSLFGMNTEAFF

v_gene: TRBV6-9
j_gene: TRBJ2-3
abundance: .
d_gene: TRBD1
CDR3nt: TGTGCCAGCAGTTACGGGACAGGCCCAGATACGCAGTATTTT
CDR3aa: CASSYGTGPDTQYF

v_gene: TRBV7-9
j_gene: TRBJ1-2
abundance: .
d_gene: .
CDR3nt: TGTGCCAGCAGCTTTGGCAGGGACTATGGCTACACCTTC
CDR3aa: CASSFGRDYGYTF

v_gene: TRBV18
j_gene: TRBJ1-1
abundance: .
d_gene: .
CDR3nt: TGTGCCAGCTCACTCCAGGACGGAATGAACACTGAAGCTTTCTTT
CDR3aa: CASSLQDGMNTEAFF

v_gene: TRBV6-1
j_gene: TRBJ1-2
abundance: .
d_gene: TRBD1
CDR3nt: TGTGCCAGCAGTGAGGGGACAGGGAGATATGATGGCTACACCTTC
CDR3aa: CASSEGTGRYDGYTF

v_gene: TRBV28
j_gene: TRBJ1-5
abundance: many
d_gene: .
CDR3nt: TGTGCCAGCAGTTTTGCCCAGCAAAATAGCAATCAGCCCCAGCATTTT
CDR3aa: CASSFAQQNSNQPQHF